This TCR beta chain was profiled in a study of cytomegalovirus exposure and HLA in healthy donors listed by TCRdb under 2017. About the study as a whole: An earlier analysis of some 550 of the donors reported approximately 270 Gb of sequence data and 100 million to 130 million unique TCR beta sequences from about 179 million T cells. An early release covering 500 to 750 HLA-typed donors comprised 250 to 350 gigabases of sequencing data and approximately 80 million unique TCR sequences. The genetic ancestry cluster associated with self-reported Caucasian donors included 80% to 90% of the 300 to 400 genotyped donors. The study aimed to test whether cataloging public T cell receptors could reveal signatures of past pathogen exposure. The study used immunosequencing to profile the T cell repertoires of around 600 subjects and linked those repertoires to cytomegalovirus serostatus. Along with the approximately 650-subject first cohort, a separate validation cohort of over a hundred different subjects was used. To predict cytomegalovirus infection status, the study combined high-throughput TCR immunosequencing, statistical association of individual TCRs with disease status, and machine learning. A later analysis re-analyzed previously published TCR beta repertoires from hundreds of donors and added high-resolution HLA genotyping to study TCR occurrence patterns. In the later analysis, no new phenotypic data were used to find candidate immune exposures; instead, reliance was placed on TCR beta sequences and their occurrence across donors. To decide whether each TCR beta V gene segment behaved as functional or pseudogenic, an earlier analysis of some 600 of the donors relied on high-throughput TCR beta sequencing. Alongside the repertoire data, information on donor age, sex, ethnicity and CMV serostatus was compiled. In a later genetic analysis, genome-wide SNP genotypes for about 55% of the roughly 700 donors were used, and that subset was treated as a discovery cohort. All discovery cohort repertoires had been generated using a single sequencing platform. HLA typing included class I and class II loci at four-digit resolution. The number of typed donors differed by locus: about 620-630 for A, B, C, DRB1 and DQB1; 522 for DQA1; about 600 for DPA1; and 400 to 480 for DPB1. Because of strong linkage in the cohort, a few DR-DQ haplotypes were treated as single units for association and clustering. On average, roughly 240,000 unique TCR beta nucleotide sequences were sequenced per donor among a few hundred genotyped donors of the cohort, with roughly 18% of those sequences being non-productive.

What the research found in general, with its limitations: According to a later analysis, TCR association rates differed among HLA loci, with DRB1 alleles showing the most associated TCRs and HLA-C alleles showing the fewest. According to a later analysis, parvovirus B19, influenza, CMV and Epstein-Barr virus appeared linked to several top co-occurrence clusters. Because some donors lacked HLA typing at each locus, the association tests relied only on the typed subset. Correlated functional status among segregating V segments might reflect linkage disequilibrium, but an unknown experimental factor could not be ruled out. According to a later analysis, most CMV-associated TCR beta chains appeared to be HLA-restricted, and the HLA associations seemed to be driven largely by CMV exposure. The only immune exposure information available for the cohort was CMV serostatus. In both the original and validation cohorts, the classifier was reported to diagnose cytomegalovirus status with high specificity and sensitivity. In a later genetic analysis, a missense DCLRE1C variant was associated with V-gene and J-gene trimming of TCR beta chains, and the association was replicated in an independent cohort. The study gave a list of 150 to 200 TCR beta chains associated with cytomegalovirus. Three of the identified cytomegalovirus-associated TCR beta chains were confirmed in vitro to be specific for cytomegalovirus antigens. Sequencing depth was assumed to be roughly uniform across donors in the presence/absence analyses, though that assumption may not hold. The cohort was sequenced for TCR beta chains only, and without alpha or paired-chain data the features that could be detected were limited. At a false discovery rate of 0.05, a later analysis linked some 18,000 TCR beta sequences to specific HLA alleles. Most TCR sequences were observed very rarely across donors, whereas some public TCRs were present in many individuals. An earlier analysis of approximately 500 of the donors showed that most TCR beta V segments appeared in productive rearrangements either about 90% or about 30% of the time, which broadly matched IMGT annotations. According to the authors, the approach could potentially be generalized to other disease states and immunological phenotypes. When HLA alleles, especially DR and DQ, strongly co-occurred, TCR associations were difficult to assign to individual alleles. Because counts were too low, 15 or so rarely observed V segments, including chromosome 9 orphons, were excluded from the earlier analysis of 587 of the donors. Compared with the roughly 600-donor mean, donors in an Asian-associated ancestry cluster had fewer N-insertions in productive TCRs, according to a later genetic analysis. A further reported finding was that TCR beta sequences accurately predicted the HLA-A and HLA-B alleles for most subjects in the first cohort. In a later analysis, HLA-associated TCR beta chains showed more clonal expansion and lower generation probabilities than non-associated chains that were equally common. The sequencing pipeline was judged likely to have produced a cluster of highly shared sequence variants as a technical artifact. Some IMGT-functional V segments, including TRBV6-2 and TRBV6-3, could not be distinguished by the 87-base-pair reads and were therefore excluded.

The method behind the library was the immunoSEQ multiplex PCR assay. The multiplex PCR relied on a mix of 60 forward primers for TCR Vbeta segments and 13 reverse primers for TCR Jbeta segments. The CDR3 region of rearranged TCR beta genes was amplified from genomic DNA with a multiplex PCR assay. The Illumina HiSeq System was used to sequence the amplified TCR beta libraries as 87-base-pair reads. Turning to the authors' computational methods: In a later analysis, roughly 80 million unique TCR beta chains were counted across the roughly 670 repertoires, and some 10 million of these chains were shared by at least two donors. A nearest-neighbor algorithm error-corrected the raw reads and collapsed the reads into unique sequences, merging closely related sequences to remove PCR and sequencing errors. To assign V, D and J gene segments, CDR3 sequences were aligned to IMGT reference sequences. For a sequence to be retained, a match of at least six nucleotides was required to both a V gene segment and a J gene segment. A rearrangement was called productive if the CDR3 had no stop codons and remained in frame with V and J, and every other rearrangement was called non-productive. CDR3 was defined according to IMGT convention as the region running from the second conserved V-encoded cysteine to the conserved J-encoded phenylalanine. In an earlier analysis of some 550 of the donors, sequences lacking an unambiguous match to a single V gene segment were excluded. In an earlier analysis of 500 to 750 of the donors, V segments were called functional above 56.7% productive rearrangements and were called segregating when the between-donor standard deviation exceeded 5%. A statistical classification framework was built to diagnose cytomegalovirus status from the catalog of TCR beta chain sequences. A later analysis assigned V and J genes by comparing TCR nucleotide sequences with IMGT/GENE-DB human TR gene sequences. Using the TCRdist pipeline, a later analysis assigned CDR3 sequences along with most-parsimonious VDJ recombination scenarios. In a later analysis, each TCR beta chain was defined by its CDR3 amino acid sequence together with its V-gene family, and reads lacking a unique V-gene family were excluded. In a later analysis, nearly 600 highly shared, low-generation-probability nucleotide sequences were removed to address suspected cross-contamination and a sequencing artifact. For each public chain, a later analysis derived a clonal expansion index from normalized ranks of inferred template counts within each repertoire. A later analysis computed generation probabilities with a VDJ recombination model fitted to out-of-frame rearrangements, and checked the results against IGoR. Hypergeometric tests were used in a later analysis to score TCR-TCR, TCR-HLA and TCR-CMV co-occurrence, with a repertoire-size bias correction applied to the TCR pairs. False discovery rates were estimated in a later analysis by permuting HLA or CMV assignments 20 times. In a later analysis, co-occurring TCRs were grouped using DBSCAN, and TCRdist sequence similarity was added for clustering within HLA-allele-positive subsets. For co-occurrence clustering, repertoires with fewer than 30,000 or more than 120,000 public chains were excluded, along with a handful of repertoires with anomalous nucleotide sharing. TCRdb re-hosts the immuneACCESS table, in-frame sequences only. Its copies lack some clones; in the studies checked, an unresolved V gene accounts for under half of them, and the cause for the rest is not known. That table furnishes V, J and clone size, whereas the DNA furnished D and trimming. In this sample the table shows around 150,000 clones, around 74% of which occur a single time. Over 1.2% of the sample is held by the ten biggest clonotypes.

A word on this clone: The antigen this receptor binds is unknown. No much larger clone is present one base from it, and per-base qualities are unavailable.

The cohort consisted of 600 to 750 healthy bone marrow donors. At the time of sampling, every cohort member was nominally healthy, though immune exposures that went unrecorded were likely present. The donor tested CMV seronegative and was one of the 352 seronegative cohort members. Each donor provided a peripheral blood sample, and peripheral blood mononuclear cells were used for TCR beta sequencing. The Qiagen DNeasy Blood Extraction Kit was used to extract genomic DNA from the blood cell samples. Trimming takes 5 bases from V and 1 base from J, and the germline ends sit 16 bases apart. The CDR3 runs 16 residues from the cysteine to the phenylalanine. The retained sequence is limited to the CDR3, 48 bases, with the frame set at the first base. Via the germline V gene (reference sequence), CDR1 is MNHEY and CDR2 SMNVEV.

This receptor was obtained from a man younger than 30 in good health and CMV-seronegative. The rearranged segments are TRBV27 and TRBJ2-3; TRBD1 is a weak D gene call, 6 bases matching. Sequencing used PBMCs. Here the CDR3 is given as CASSTPTGIRTDTQYF. The DNA sequence follows: TGTGCCAGCAGTACACCAACAGGGATCCGCACAGATACGCAGTATTTT.